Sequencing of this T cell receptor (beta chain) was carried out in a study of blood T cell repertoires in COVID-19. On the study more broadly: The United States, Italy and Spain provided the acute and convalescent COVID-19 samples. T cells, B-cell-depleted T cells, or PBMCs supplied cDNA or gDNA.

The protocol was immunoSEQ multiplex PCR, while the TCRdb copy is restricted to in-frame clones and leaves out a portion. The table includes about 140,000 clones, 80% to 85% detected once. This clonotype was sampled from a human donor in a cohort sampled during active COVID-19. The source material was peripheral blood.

The CDR3 region has the DNA TGTGCCAGCAGTTTATCAGGGTATGGCTACAATGAGCAGTTCTTC. Its protein is CASSLSGYGYNEQFF. V usage is TRBV28 and J usage is TRBJ2-1, with a weak D call TRBD1 (5 bases). V was shortened by 1 base and J by 3 bases, with 10 bases between the two germline ends. This CDR3 contains 15 residues. Germline CDR1 is MDHEN and CDR2 is SYDVKM.